Included here is one T cell receptor beta chain sequence, with context. This clonotype was detected only a few times. Its antigen remains unidentified. No clone much larger than this one lies a single base away; base qualities are absent. Ficoll-Paque density gradient centrifugation was the method used to isolate PBMCs. The CDR3 goes from the cysteine to the phenylalanine over 13 residues. The kept DNA is CDR3 alone, 39 bases in frame from the first base. CDR1 and CDR2 are drawn from the germline V gene: SQVTM, ANQGSEA. For this chain, trimming is 6 bases at the V end and 6 bases at the J end, and the number of junction bases without a gene match is 8. The record originates from a study of T-cell memory formation after mild COVID-19 (dated by TCRdb to the early 2020s). About the investigation overall: TCR sequence clusters from the two donors were found to be largely donor specific. The cohort comprised two young, previously healthy adult volunteers, one female and one male. Longitudinal TCRalpha and TCRbeta repertoire sequencing tracked T-cell clones expanding and contracting after mild COVID-19 in a couple of donors. The full study reports these points: Only a couple of mild cases were covered in the study, and larger cohorts including severe cases with pre-infection samples were considered necessary. Balanced CD4/CD8 phenotypes were observed for clones contracting from day 15 to 85, whereas a bias towards CD4+ was observed for a second wave of clones expanding from day 15 to 37. Contracting CD4+ clones appeared mostly in the CM and EM memory subsets, whereas CD8+ clones were enriched in EMRA. The detection of some responding clones in pre-infection memory suggests that pre-existing cross-reactive memory T cells joined the SARS-CoV-2 response. SARS-CoV-2 specificity was not confirmed for the second-wave clones peaking on day 37.

The sequencer listed for this sample is Illumina NovaSeq 6000. TCRalpha and TCRbeta cDNA libraries were constructed by 5'RACE with constant-segment primers, with sample barcodes and unique molecular identifiers being introduced. Trizol reagent was used to extract RNA from every sample. The libraries were amplified in two PCR steps, and the second step added a second sample barcode and Illumina TruSeq adapters. Sequencing of the libraries was done on an Illumina NovaSeq, producing 2 x 150 bp paired-end reads. The original pipeline was this. Demultiplexing of reads and collapsing into UMI-guided consensus sequences were performed with migec v1.2.7. With mixcr v2.1.11, UMI consensuses were aligned to TRA and TRB V and J templates and assembled into clonotypes. A clonotype was counted as expanded or contracted only when both edgeR and NoisET called the clonotype significant, with the noise models trained on biological replicates. edgeR calls used a false discovery rate-adjusted p below 0.01 and a log2 fold-change threshold of 1. As an exploratory analysis of dynamics, max-normalized trajectories of the 1000 most abundant clonotypes were examined by PCA with hierarchical clustering. Separately sequenced CD4+ and CD8+ repertoires were used to assign the CD4 or CD8 phenotype of responding clones. TCRdb itself trimmed the public reads at Q25 with fastp, ran MiXCR and retained productive beta chains. Each entry is one CDR3 protein sequence, shown with its most common DNA and genes. The V and J calls and clone size are TCRdb's, not the authors'. For this sample there are tens of thousands of distinct CDR3 sequences; less than 15% appear just once. 25% to 35% of the sample is held by the ten biggest clonotypes.

Specimen: PBMCs or a T cell subset sorted from them (not recorded which). The receptor's source is an adult woman who had mild COVID-19 (a few samples of this study predate the infection). The sample titles of this study are shuffled in the database, so cell type and time point are left out; the donor was told from shared clones. In this chain, TRBV29-1 is recombined with TRBJ1-2; 9 nucleotides in the junction match TRBD1. The DNA sequence reads TGCAGCGTCGATCCGGGACAGGGTGATGGCTACACCTTC. It translates as CSVDPGQGDGYTF.